These 11 T cell receptor beta chains share one sample of origin, sequenced in a study of monozygotic twins with inflammatory bowel disease. TCRdb derives one entry per CDR3 protein from the 5' RACE reads, leaving out DNA. The sample has some 400,000 distinct CDR3 sequences, and its top ten clones hold 2% to 3%. The specimen was blood. All receptors come from a human donor with ulcerative colitis or Crohn's disease, or a healthy co-twin of an affected twin (not recorded which).

The rearrangement uses TRBV10-3 and TRBJ2-1; TCRdb returns TRBD2, unconfirmable since there is no DNA. Germline V gives CDR1 ENHRY, CDR2 SYGVKD. This CDR3 contains 16 residues. The CDR3 reads CAISLGGLVSHNEQFF.

The chain recombines TRBV7-9 with TRBJ1-1. CDR1 and CDR2 (germline): SEHNR, FQNEAQ (reference sequence). The CDR3 is 14 amino acids. CDR3 region: CASSLASVGTEAFF.

This chain uses TRBV20-1 with TRBJ1-2; TCRdb's D call of TRBD1 is untestable without DNA. Germline V gives CDR1 DFQATT, CDR2 SNEGSKA (reference sequence). This CDR3 region has 14 residues. The CDR3 loop is CSARKSDRAYGYTF.

This chain connects TRBV6-5 to TRBJ1-1; the D call of TRBD1 rests on TCRdb alone, since no DNA is present to check it. The CDR3 runs 15 residues. Per germline, CDR1 MNHEY and CDR2 SVGAGI. The CDR3 sequence is CASSYSKQGATEAFF.

V gene TRBV7-2 combines with J gene TRBJ1-3; TCRdb calls TRBD1, which cannot be checked without DNA. Germline V gives CDR1 SGHTA, CDR2 FQGNSA. This CDR3 has 15 residues. Here the CDR3 reads CASTEGGRNGNTIYF. The full variable domain, completed using reference TRBV7-2 and TRBJ1-3, is GAGVSQSPSNKVTEKGKDVELRCDPISGHTALYWYRQSLGQGLEFLIYFQGNSAPDKSGLPSDRFSAERTGGSVSTLTIQRTQQEDSAVYLCASTEGGRNGNTIYFGEGSWLTVV.

The chain recombines TRBV29-1 with TRBJ2-2; TCRdb calls TRBD1, which cannot be checked without DNA. The CDR3 totals 15 residues. Germline assignment: CDR1 SQVTM and CDR2 ANQGSEA. CDR3 sequence reads: CSVVGTGSNTGELFF.

This chain uses TRBV27 with TRBJ2-5; TCRdb names TRBD2, which stays unverified in the absence of DNA. CDR1 is MNHEY and CDR2 is SMNVEV in the germline V gene (reference sequence). This CDR3 spans 18 amino acids. The CDR3 spells CASSLLGNWAGAQETQYF.

The CDR3 region is CASSSIRTGGGGYEQYF. This chain uses TRBV27 with TRBJ2-7; there is no DNA to check the TCRdb D call of TRBD1. The CDR3 spans 17 residues. Per the germline V gene, CDR1 is MNHEY and CDR2 is SMNVEV (reference sequence).

The chain employs TRBV7-2 and TRBJ1-5; the TCRdb D gene call, TRBD1, has no DNA to confirm it. Germline CDR1 is SGHTA and CDR2 is FQGNSA. CDR3 length equals 15 residues. CDR3: CASSQRTGVLQPQHF.

The gene calls are TRBV7-9 and TRBJ1-4. Germline-derived CDR1 and CDR2 are SEHNR and FQNEAQ (reference sequence). The length of the CDR3 is 14 residues. The CDR3 here is CASSLAGSNEKLFF.

This chain connects TRBV10-3 to TRBJ2-7; TCRdb reports TRBD1, a call that lacks DNA to check it against. Germline V lookup: CDR1 ENHRY, CDR2 SYGVKD. The length of the CDR3 is 14 residues. CDR3 sequence reads: CAISLGQGRYEQYF.